This TCR beta chain was obtained from a study of blood T cell repertoires in COVID-19. Study-wide context: Whether acute or convalescent, the COVID-19 samples came from the United States, Italy and Spain. T cells, B-cell-depleted T cells, or PBMCs provided the cDNA or gDNA that served as material.

Sequenced by immunoSEQ multiplex PCR; TCRdb stores in-frame clones only, minus some. Here the sample spans 250,000 to 350,000 clones, roughly 86% being singletons. Between the trimmed V and J ends, which lost 2 bases and 2 bases, there was a span of 6 bases. The CDR3 has 13 amino acids. CDR1 and CDR2 (germline): KGHSH, LQKENI. The TCR originated in a woman in her fifties or sixties who had recovered from COVID-19. Material: peripheral blood. The rearrangement links TRBV18 to TRBJ2-5; D remains ambiguous. The CDR3: CASSPSEQETQYF. CDR3 DNA: TGTGCCAGCTCACCAAGCGAGCAAGAGACCCAGTACTTC.